One and the same sample provided the 20 T cell receptor beta chains below, sequenced in a study of Graves' ophthalmopathy and Graves' hyperthyroidism. Amplifying from RNA transcripts, the study obtained TCR beta CDR3 regions. A first-round RT-PCR used HTBI primers, followed by a second-round multiplex PCR. TCRdb passed the multiplex PCR reads through MiXCR, listing each CDR3 protein once. The table lists over a million distinct CDR3 sequences, 35% to 40% of them singletons. The specimen was peripheral blood or thyroid tissue (not recorded which). These receptors were taken from an adult man with Graves' hyperthyroidism.

This clonotype was observed at least ten times. The V and J genes are TRBV5-1 and TRBJ1-2; D is undetermined. Germline CDR1 SGHRS, CDR2 YFSETQ. V was trimmed by 1 base and J by 0 bases, leaving 7 bases between them. CDR3 length: 14 residues. The DNA for the CDR3 is TGCGCCAGCAGCTTGACCCCCGCTAACTATGGCTACACCTTC. This translates into CASSLTPANYGYTF.

This clonotype was recorded at least ten times. The J gene is TRBJ1-4, the V gene TRBV19; tentatively, D is TRBD1 (5 bases). V was pared by 7 bases and J by 6 bases, with 18 bases between. From germline, CDR1 is LNHDA and CDR2 SQIVND (reference sequence). This CDR3 is built from 15 residues. Written as DNA, the CDR3 is TGTGCCAGTACCCGCCGCAGGGCTTATGATGAAAAACTGTTTTTT. It yields the protein CASTRRRAYDEKLFF.

This chain uses TRBV12-3 or TRBV12-4 with TRBJ2-7; TRBD1 matches 7 bases. Unmatched junction bases numbered 14, after V lost 6 bases and J lost 3 bases. The CDR3 sequence is 16 residues long. The CDR3 DNA sequence: TGTGCCAGCAGCCAAAGGACCCGGACAGGAAACTACGAGCAGTACTTC. The encoded protein is CASSQRTRTGNYEQYF.

The V call is TRBV4-2, the J call TRBJ2-7; D is possibly TRBD2 (6 bases). Germline CDR1 and CDR2: LGHNA and YNFKEQ. The V end lost 0 bases, the J end lost 4 bases, and 19 bases lay between the germline ends. The CDR3 totals 17 residues. CDR3 DNA sequence: TGTGCCAGCAGCCAAGATGGGGGTCGGGGGAGTCGGTACGAGCAGTACTTC. This translates into CASSQDGGRGSRYEQYF.

The table lists this clonotype with a few counts. The rearrangement links TRBV14 to TRBJ2-2; 9 bases align to TRBD2. V lost 4 bases and J lost 2; bases outside the gene matches: 11. The CDR3 runs 18 residues. CDR1 and CDR2 (germline): SGHDN, FVKESK. In DNA, the CDR3 is TGTGCCAGCAGCCTATTAGCCAGCGGGAGGCCTAACACCGGGGAGCTGTTTTTT. Residues: CASSLLASGRPNTGELFF.

J is TRBJ2-2 and V is TRBV20-1; 8 bases match TRBD1. The CDR3 runs 15 residues. Trimming took 6 bases from V and 3 from J; bases not matched to a gene: 9. Germline CDR1 DFQATT, CDR2 SNEGSKA (reference sequence). The CDR3 DNA is TGCAGTGCCACCGATCCGACAGGGGACACCGGGGAGCTGTTTTTT. This sequence encodes CSATDPTGDTGELFF.

In regard to this clonotype: The junction does not match germline at one end; this may be a read error. V gene TRBV2 combines with J gene TRBJ1-5; the match to TRBD1 covers 8 bases. Per the germline V gene, CDR1 is SNHLY and CDR2 is FYNNEI. CDR3 length: 16 amino acids. The CDR3 region is CASSQDSTGGNQPQHF. For the CDR3, the DNA is TGCGCCAGCAGCCAAGACTCGACAGGGGGCAATCAGCCCCAGCATTTT.

This clonotype has at least ten counts. The chain employs TRBV5-1 and TRBJ1-4, with 7 positions matching TRBD1. V was clipped by 4 bases and J by 4 bases; unmatched bases: 4. There are 14 residues in the CDR3. Germline CDR1 reads SGHRS; CDR2 reads YFSETQ. CDR3 residues: CASSAGQLNEKLFF. In DNA, the CDR3 is TGCGCCAGCAGCGCGGGACAGCTTAATGAAAAACTGTTTTTT.

This clonotype was seen a single time. The V gene is TRBV20-1, the J gene TRBJ2-5; D gene ambiguous. The germline gives CDR1 DFQATT, CDR2 SNEGSKA (reference sequence). The V gene lost 3 bases and the J gene lost 1 base, with 18 bases spanning the gap. The CDR3 is made up of 16 amino acids. For the CDR3, the DNA is TGCAGTGCTAGTCGGCCAAGCAGAGAGATCCAAGAGACCCAGTACTTC. Protein: CSASRPSREIQETQYF.

The V gene is TRBV7-3, the J gene TRBJ1-5; D is uncertain. This CDR3 is built from 11 residues. Germline CDR1 and CDR2: SGHTA and FQGTGA. Trimming left V 5 bases short and J 11 bases short, with 10 bases between. The CDR3 sequence: CASSLGMTQHF. The CDR3 DNA reads as TGTGCCAGCAGCCTTGGGATGACCCAGCATTTT. Using reference TRBV7-3 and TRBJ1-5 for the parts outside the CDR3, the full variable domain is GAGVSQTPSNKVTEKGKYVELRCDPISGHTALYWYRQSLGQGPEFLIYFQGTGAADDSGLPNDRFFAVRPEGSVSTLKIQRTERGDSAVYLCASSLGMTQHFGDGTRLSIL.

The chain couples TRBV6-5 to TRBJ2-7; TRBD1 might be the D (6 bases). The CDR3 contains 14 residues. Trimming pared 2 bases from V and 4 bases from J, leaving 12 bases between. CDR1 and CDR2 (germline): MNHEY, SVGAGI. The CDR3 spells CASSYIPGQYEQYF. The CDR3 DNA is TGTGCCAGCAGTTACATCCCGGGACAATACGAGCAGTACTTC.

Ten or more counts support this clonotype. The chain employs TRBV20-1 and TRBJ2-2; no firm D call. Germline-derived CDR1 and CDR2 are DFQATT and SNEGSKA (reference sequence). Trimming removed 3 bases at V and 4 bases at J, with 9 bases between. CDR3 length: 13 amino acids. CDR3 sequence (DNA): TGCAGTGCTAGGAGGCAGCCCACCGGGGAGCTGTTTTTT. This gives the protein CSARRQPTGELFF.

In this sample, this clonotype turned up many times. This chain connects TRBV10-3 to TRBJ2-7; D may be TRBD1 (6 bases). The CDR3 is made up of 14 amino acids. The V gene lost 6 bases and the J gene lost 3 bases, with 15 bases spanning the gap. Germline CDR1 and CDR2: ENHRY and SYGVKD. The CDR3 protein is CAIRYRDTDYEQYF. DNA of the CDR3: TGTGCCATCAGATACCGGGACACAGACTACGAGCAGTACTTC.

This clonotype was recorded at least ten times. The chain links TRBV7-2 to TRBJ1-4; TRBD1 aligns across 7 bases. V lost 4 bases and J lost 7; bases outside the gene matches: 9. CDR1 is SGHTA, CDR2 FQGNSA, per germline. There are 15 residues in the CDR3. The CDR3 DNA is TGTGCCAGCAGCTACCCGACAGGGAAGGGTGAAAAACTGTTTTTT. Amino acid sequence: CASSYPTGKGEKLFF.

The chain employs TRBV25-1 and TRBJ2-3; D may be TRBD1 (6 bases). V lost 10 bases to trimming and J lost 0 bases, with 17 bases between them. CDR1 MGHDK and CDR2 SYGVNS come from the germline V gene. The CDR3 covers 15 residues. The CDR3 region has the DNA TGTGCCACCGGGAAAGGGGGTCACAGCACAGATACGCAGTATTTT. The encoded protein is CATGKGGHSTDTQYF.

The chain links TRBV5-1 to TRBJ1-2; D might be TRBD1 (5 bases). The CDR3 runs 13 residues. The V gene lost 4 bases and the J gene lost 4 bases, with 11 bases spanning the gap. Germline loops: CDR1 SGHRS, CDR2 YFSETQ. The CDR3 bases are TGCGCCAGCAGCCCCGCCGGGGCCTATGGCTACACCTTC. This codes for CASSPAGAYGYTF.

This clonotype was seen ten or more times. The CDR3 bases are TGTGCCAGCAGCATCAGAGGAAGTAACCCTGAAGCTTTCTTT. It specifies CASSIRGSNPEAFF. The genes are TRBV7-9 and TRBJ1-1, with D uncertain. This CDR3 comprises 14 residues. The germline CDR1 and CDR2 sequences are SEHNR and FQNEAQ (reference sequence). The V end lost 5 bases, the J end lost 6 bases, and 16 bases lay between the germline ends. Complete variable domain (other parts from reference TRBV7-9 and TRBJ1-1): DTGVSQNPRHKITKRGQNVTFRCDPISEHNRLYWYRQTLGQGPEFLTYFQNEAQLEKSRLLSDRFSAERPKGSFSTLEIQRTEQGDSAMYLCASSIRGSNPEAFFGQGTRLTVV.

This clonotype was observed many times. The chain combines TRBV19 with TRBJ1-2, with a tentative D call TRBD1 (5 bases). The CDR3 totals 13 residues. Germline values: CDR1 LNHDA, CDR2 SQIVND (reference sequence). V was shortened by 7 bases and J by 0 bases, with 9 bases between the two germline ends. CDR3 region: CASMGPANYGYTF. CDR3 nucleotide sequence: TGTGCCAGTATGGGGCCAGCTAACTATGGCTACACCTTC.

This clonotype showed up just once. The V call is TRBV7-2, the J call TRBJ1-2, with D maybe TRBD1 (6 bases). Germline loops: CDR1 SGHTA, CDR2 FQGNSA. Trimming stripped 8 bases from V and 6 bases from J, with 16 bases between. The CDR3 runs 13 residues. In DNA, the CDR3 is TGTGCCAGCCCGGACAGAACCGCCGATGGCTACACCTTC. Translated, it gives CASPDRTADGYTF.

This rearrangement joins TRBV12-3 or TRBV12-4 to TRBJ1-3, with TRBD1 as a possible D gene (6 bases). The germline V and J ends were trimmed by 6 bases and 4 bases, with 13 bases remaining between them. This CDR3 contains 14 residues. CDR3 loop: CASSQRGVGNTIYF. In nucleotides, the CDR3 is TGTGCCAGCAGCCAAAGGGGGGTCGGAAACACCATATATTTT.